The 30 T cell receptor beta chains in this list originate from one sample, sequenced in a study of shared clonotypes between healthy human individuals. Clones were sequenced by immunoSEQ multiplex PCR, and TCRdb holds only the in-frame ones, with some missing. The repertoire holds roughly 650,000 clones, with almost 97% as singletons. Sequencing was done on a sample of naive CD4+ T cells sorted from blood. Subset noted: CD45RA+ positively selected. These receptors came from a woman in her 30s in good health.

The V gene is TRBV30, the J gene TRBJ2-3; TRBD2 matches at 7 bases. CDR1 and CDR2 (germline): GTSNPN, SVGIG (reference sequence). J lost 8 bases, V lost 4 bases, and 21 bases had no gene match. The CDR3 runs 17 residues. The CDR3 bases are TGTGCCTGGAAGCGAGGCAGAGCGGGACTCTGGGTGGGTACGCAGTATTTT. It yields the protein CAWKRGRAGLWVGTQYF.

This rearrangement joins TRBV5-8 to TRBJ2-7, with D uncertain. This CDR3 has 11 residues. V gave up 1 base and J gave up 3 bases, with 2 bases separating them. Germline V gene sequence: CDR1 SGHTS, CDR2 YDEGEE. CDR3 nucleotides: TGTGCCAGCAGCTTGAACTACGAGCAGTACTTC. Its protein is CASSLNYEQYF.

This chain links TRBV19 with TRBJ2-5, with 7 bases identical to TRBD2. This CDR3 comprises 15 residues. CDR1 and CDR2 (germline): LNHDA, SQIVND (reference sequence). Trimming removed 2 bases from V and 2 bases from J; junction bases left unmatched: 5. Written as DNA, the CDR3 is TGTGCCAGTAGTATACGGCTAGCGGAACAAGAGACCCAGTACTTC. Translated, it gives CASSIRLAEQETQYF.

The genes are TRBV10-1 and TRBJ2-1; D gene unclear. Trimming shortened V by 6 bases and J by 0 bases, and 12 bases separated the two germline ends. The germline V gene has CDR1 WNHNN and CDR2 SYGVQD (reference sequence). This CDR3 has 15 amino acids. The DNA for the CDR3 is TGCGCCAGCAGCCTGGACGTGAGCTCCTACAATGAGCAGTTCTTC. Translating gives CASSLDVSSYNEQFF.

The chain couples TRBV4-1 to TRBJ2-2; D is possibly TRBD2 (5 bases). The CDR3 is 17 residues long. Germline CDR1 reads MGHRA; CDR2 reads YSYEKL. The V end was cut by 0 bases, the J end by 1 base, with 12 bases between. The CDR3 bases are TGCGCCAGCAGCCAAGATGAGCGGTATGGGAACACCGGGGAGCTGTTTTTT. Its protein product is CASSQDERYGNTGELFF.

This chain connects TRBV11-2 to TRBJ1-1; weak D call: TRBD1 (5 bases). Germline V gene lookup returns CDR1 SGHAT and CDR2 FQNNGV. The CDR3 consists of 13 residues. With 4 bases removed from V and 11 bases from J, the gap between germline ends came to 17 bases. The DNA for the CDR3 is TGTGCCAGCAGCTCCCGGGACGCCCGGAGGGCTTTCTTT. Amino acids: CASSSRDARRAFF.

CDR3 bases: TGCAGCGCCCGACTACAGGGGGGACTTCTGTCTGAAGCTTTCTTT. It yields the protein CSARLQGGLLSEAFF. The V and J genes are TRBV29-1 and TRBJ1-1, with 8 bases fitting TRBD1. The CDR3 is 15 amino acids. Germline lookup yields CDR1 SQVTM and CDR2 ANQGSEA. J gave up 6 bases and V 7 bases, and 16 bases lay outside the gene matches. Variable domain in full (rest from reference TRBV29-1 and TRBJ1-1): SAVISQKPSRDICQRGTSLTIQCQVDSQVTMMFWYRQQPGQSLTLIATANQGSEATYESGFVIDKFPISRPNLTFSTLTVSNMSPEDSSIYLCSARLQGGLLSEAFFGQGTRLTVV.

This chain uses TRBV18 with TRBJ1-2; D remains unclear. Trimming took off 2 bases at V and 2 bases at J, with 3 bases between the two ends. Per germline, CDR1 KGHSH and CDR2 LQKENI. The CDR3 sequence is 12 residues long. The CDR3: CASSPDNYGYTF. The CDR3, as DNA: TGTGCCAGCTCACCAGACAACTATGGCTACACCTTC.

CDR3 loop: CASSWGQGAPLTDTQYF. Here the CDR3 DNA reads TGTGCCAGCAGTTGGGGACAGGGGGCTCCCCTCACAGATACGCAGTATTTT. The chain combines TRBV27 with TRBJ2-3, with 12 bases matching TRBD1. The germline CDR1 and CDR2 sequences are MNHEY and SMNVEV (reference sequence). The CDR3 loop spans 17 amino acids. V lost 4 bases and J lost 2; bases outside the gene matches: 7.

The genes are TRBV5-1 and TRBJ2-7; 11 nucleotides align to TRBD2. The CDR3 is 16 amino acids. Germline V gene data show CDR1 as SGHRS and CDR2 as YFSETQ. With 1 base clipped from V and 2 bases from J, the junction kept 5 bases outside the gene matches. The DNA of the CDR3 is TGCGCCAGCAGCTTGACCGGGACTAGCGGTACCTACGAGCAGTACTTC. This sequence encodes CASSLTGTSGTYEQYF.

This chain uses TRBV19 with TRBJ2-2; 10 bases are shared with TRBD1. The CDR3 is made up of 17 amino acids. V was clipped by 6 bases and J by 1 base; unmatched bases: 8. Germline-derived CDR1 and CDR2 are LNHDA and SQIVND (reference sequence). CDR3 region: CASSAGTGVMNTGELFF. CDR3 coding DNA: TGTGCCAGTAGCGCCGGGACAGGGGTTATGAACACCGGGGAGCTGTTTTTT.

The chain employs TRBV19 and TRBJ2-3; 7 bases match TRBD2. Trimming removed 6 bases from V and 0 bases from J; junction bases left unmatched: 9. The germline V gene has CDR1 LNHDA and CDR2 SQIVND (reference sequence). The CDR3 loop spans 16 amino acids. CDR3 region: CASRLSREWSTDTQYF. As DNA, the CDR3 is TGTGCCAGTAGACTGTCGCGGGAGTGGAGCACAGATACGCAGTATTTT.

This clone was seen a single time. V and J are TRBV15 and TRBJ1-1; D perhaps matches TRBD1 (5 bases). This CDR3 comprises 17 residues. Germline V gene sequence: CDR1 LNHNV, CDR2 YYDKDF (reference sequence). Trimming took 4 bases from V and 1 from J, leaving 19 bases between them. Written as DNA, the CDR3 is TGTGCCACCAGCATCAAGACAGTAAACAAGCGGAACACTGAAGCTTTCTTT. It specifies CATSIKTVNKRNTEAFF.

CDR3 DNA sequence: TGTGCCAGTAGGCGGACAGACTCGAGTGAAAAACTGTTTTTT. It translates to CASRRTDSSEKLFF. The genes are TRBV19 and TRBJ1-4, with a tentative D call TRBD1 (6 bases). V was pared by 6 bases and J by 7 bases, with 15 bases between. The CDR3 consists of 14 residues. CDR1 is LNHDA, CDR2 SQIVND, per germline (reference sequence).

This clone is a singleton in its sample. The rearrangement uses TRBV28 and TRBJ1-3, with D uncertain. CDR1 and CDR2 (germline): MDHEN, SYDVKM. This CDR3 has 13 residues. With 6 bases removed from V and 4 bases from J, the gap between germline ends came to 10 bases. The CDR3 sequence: CASRLQSGNTIYF. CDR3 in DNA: TGTGCCAGCAGGCTCCAGTCCGGAAACACCATATATTTT. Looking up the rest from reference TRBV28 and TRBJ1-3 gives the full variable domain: DVKVTQSSRYLVKRTGEKVFLECVQDMDHENMFWYRQDPGLGLRLIYFSYDVKMKEKGDIPEGYSVSREKKERFSLILESASTNQTSMYLCASRLQSGNTIYFGEGSWLTVV.

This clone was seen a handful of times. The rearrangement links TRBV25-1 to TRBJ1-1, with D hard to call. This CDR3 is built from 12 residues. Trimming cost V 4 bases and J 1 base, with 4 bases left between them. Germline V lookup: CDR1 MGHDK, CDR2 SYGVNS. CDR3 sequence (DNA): TGTGCCAGCAGTGGGCAGAACACTGAAGCTTTCTTT. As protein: CASSGQNTEAFF.

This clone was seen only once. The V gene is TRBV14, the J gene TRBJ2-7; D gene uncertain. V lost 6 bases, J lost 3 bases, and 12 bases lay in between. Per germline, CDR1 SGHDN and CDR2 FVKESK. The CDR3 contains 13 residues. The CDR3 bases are TGTGCCAGCAGTCGCCTGAGTGGCTACGAGCAGTACTTC. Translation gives CASSRLSGYEQYF.

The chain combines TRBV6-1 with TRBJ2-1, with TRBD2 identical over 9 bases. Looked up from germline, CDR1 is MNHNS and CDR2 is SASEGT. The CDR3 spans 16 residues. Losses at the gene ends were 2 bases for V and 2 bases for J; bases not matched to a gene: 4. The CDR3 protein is CASSELRLAAYNEQFF. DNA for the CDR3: TGTGCCAGCAGTGAACTGCGACTAGCGGCCTACAATGAGCAGTTCTTC.

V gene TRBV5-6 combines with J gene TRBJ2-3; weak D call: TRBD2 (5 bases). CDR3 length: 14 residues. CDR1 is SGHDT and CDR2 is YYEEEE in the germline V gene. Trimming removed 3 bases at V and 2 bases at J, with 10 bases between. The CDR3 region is CASSYVEVTDTQYF. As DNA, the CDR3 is TGTGCCAGCAGCTACGTGGAGGTCACAGATACGCAGTATTTT.

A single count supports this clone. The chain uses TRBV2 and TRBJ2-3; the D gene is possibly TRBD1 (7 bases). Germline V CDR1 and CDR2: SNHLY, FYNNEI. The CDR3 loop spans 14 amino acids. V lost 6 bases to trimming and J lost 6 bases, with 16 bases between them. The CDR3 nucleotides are TGTGCCAGCAGCGGGGGACAGCCGGGGGATACGCAGTATTTT. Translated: CASSGGQPGDTQYF.

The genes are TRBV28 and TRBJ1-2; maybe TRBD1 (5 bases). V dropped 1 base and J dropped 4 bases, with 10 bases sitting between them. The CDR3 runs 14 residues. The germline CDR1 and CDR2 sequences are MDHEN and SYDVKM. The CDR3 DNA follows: TGTGCCAGCAGTTTATTTGGGACGGGCTATGGCTACACCTTC. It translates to CASSLFGTGYGYTF.

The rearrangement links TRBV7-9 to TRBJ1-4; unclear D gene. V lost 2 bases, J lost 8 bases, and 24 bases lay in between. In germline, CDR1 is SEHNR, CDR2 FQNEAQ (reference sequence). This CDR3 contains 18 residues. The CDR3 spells CASSLKSMNVKLGEKLFF. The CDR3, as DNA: TGTGCCAGCAGCTTAAAATCAATGAACGTGAAATTGGGGGAAAAACTGTTTTTT.

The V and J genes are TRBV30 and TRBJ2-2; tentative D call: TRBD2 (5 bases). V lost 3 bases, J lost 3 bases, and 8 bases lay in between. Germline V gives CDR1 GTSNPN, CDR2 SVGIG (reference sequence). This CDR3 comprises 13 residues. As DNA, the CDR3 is TGTGCCTGGAGGGAGGCGGACACCGGGGAGCTGTTTTTT. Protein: CAWREADTGELFF.

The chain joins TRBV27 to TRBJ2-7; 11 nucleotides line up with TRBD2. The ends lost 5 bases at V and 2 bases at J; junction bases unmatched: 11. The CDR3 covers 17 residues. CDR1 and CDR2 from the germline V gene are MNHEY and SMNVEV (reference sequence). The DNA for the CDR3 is TGTGCCAGCAGTCCAACGGGTGGGACTAGCGGAGCCTACGAGCAGTACTTC. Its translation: CASSPTGGTSGAYEQYF.

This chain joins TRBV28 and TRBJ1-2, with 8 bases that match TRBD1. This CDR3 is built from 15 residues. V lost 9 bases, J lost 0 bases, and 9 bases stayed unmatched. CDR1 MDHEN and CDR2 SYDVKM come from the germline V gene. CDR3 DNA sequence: TGTGCCAGTCAAGGACAGGGTATAACTAACTATGGCTACACCTTC. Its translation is CASQGQGITNYGYTF.

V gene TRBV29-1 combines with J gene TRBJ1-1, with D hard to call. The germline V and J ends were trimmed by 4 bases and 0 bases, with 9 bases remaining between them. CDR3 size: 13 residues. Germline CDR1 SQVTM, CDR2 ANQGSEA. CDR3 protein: CSVGGALNTEAFF. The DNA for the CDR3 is TGCAGCGTTGGGGGAGCGTTGAACACTGAAGCTTTCTTT.

CDR3 nucleotide sequence: TGTGCCAGCAGTGGGAACACTGAAGCTTTCTTT. Translating gives CASSGNTEAFF. The chain links TRBV27 to TRBJ1-1; D gene ambiguous. The CDR3 is 11 residues long. Germline V gives CDR1 MNHEY, CDR2 SMNVEV (reference sequence). V was cut by 5 bases and J by 1 base, with 2 bases left in between.

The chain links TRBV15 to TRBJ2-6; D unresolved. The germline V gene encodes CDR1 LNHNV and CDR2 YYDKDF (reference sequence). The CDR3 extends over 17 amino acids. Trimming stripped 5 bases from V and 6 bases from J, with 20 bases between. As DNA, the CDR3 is TGTGCCACCAGCGTACAAGATACCTGGACCGAGGCCAACGTCCTGACTTTC. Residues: CATSVQDTWTEANVLTF.

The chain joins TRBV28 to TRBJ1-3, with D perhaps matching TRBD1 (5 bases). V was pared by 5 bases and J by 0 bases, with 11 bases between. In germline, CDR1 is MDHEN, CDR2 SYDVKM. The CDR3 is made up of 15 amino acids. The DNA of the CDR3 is TGTGCCAGCAGTCCCAGACAGTCCTCTGGAAACACCATATATTTT. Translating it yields CASSPRQSSGNTIYF. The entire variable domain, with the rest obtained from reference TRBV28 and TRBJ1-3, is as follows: DVKVTQSSRYLVKRTGEKVFLECVQDMDHENMFWYRQDPGLGLRLIYFSYDVKMKEKGDIPEGYSVSREKKERFSLILESASTNQTSMYLCASSPRQSSGNTIYFGEGSWLTVV.

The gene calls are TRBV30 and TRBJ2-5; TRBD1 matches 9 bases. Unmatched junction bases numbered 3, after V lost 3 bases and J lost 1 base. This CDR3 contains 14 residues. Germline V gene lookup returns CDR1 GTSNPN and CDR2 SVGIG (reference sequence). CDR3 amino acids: CAWRVQGAQETQYF. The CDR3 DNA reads TGTGCCTGGAGGGTACAGGGGGCCCAAGAGACCCAGTACTTC.